This T cell receptor beta chain is drawn from a study of T cell clusters in autoimmune cytopenias. Study in general: Healthy control donors averaged approximately 56 years of age, with a median of around 60 years. The study's findings and limits: Active autoimmune hepatitis patients had around 2.9-fold fewer exclusive TRB clusters than healthy donors.

Each sample's input was roughly 250 ng genomic DNA, approximately 37,500 genome equivalents. Multiplex touch-down PCR amplified TRB using TRB-A and TRB-B pools in one tube. TCRdb reprocessed the multiplex PCR reads, with one entry per CDR3 protein and no DNA. The sample features 2,000 or so distinct CDR3 sequences, with 8% to 9% in its top ten. This clonotype is called medium-sized (0.01 to 0.1%) based on its frequency. What it binds is unknown. Germline V CDR1 and CDR2: SGHDN, FVKESK. The CDR3 length is 19 residues. These same records also appear under a second study, on T cell repertoires in aging, cancer and after chemotherapy.

The chain is built from TRBV14 and TRBJ1-2; TCRdb picks TRBD1, but there is no DNA to check that call. Source material: peripheral blood. This receptor was obtained from a human donor in good health. This chain's CDR3 is CASSQGAYGTLSLSYGYTF. Complete variable domain (other parts from reference TRBV14 and TRBJ1-2): EAGVTQFPSHSVIEKGQTVTLRCDPISGHDNLYWYRRVMGKEIKFLLHFVKESKQDESGMPNNRFLAERTGGTYSTLKVQPAELEDSGVYFCASSQGAYGTLSLSYGYTFGSGTRLTVV.